Below, 30 T cell receptor beta chains from the same sample are listed, as sequenced in a study of blood T cell repertoires in COVID-19. Only in-frame clones appear in the TCRdb table, and some are missing; sequencing was by immunoSEQ multiplex PCR. This sample has fewer than 300,000 clones, with roughly nine tenths found just once. Sequenced: peripheral blood. The receptors shown here come from a woman in her 30s with COVID-19, enrolled during active disease.

The chain uses TRBV27 and TRBJ1-2, with D tentatively TRBD1 (5 bases). Trimming took off 6 bases at V and 6 bases at J, with 8 bases between the two ends. CDR1 is MNHEY and CDR2 is SMNVEV in the germline V gene (reference sequence). CDR3 length equals 11 residues. The CDR3 bases are TGTGCCAGCAGAGGGGTAAATGGCTACACCTTC. It codes for CASRGVNGYTF.

The CDR3 region has the DNA TGCGCCAGCAGCTTGGAGGCGGTCAATGAGCAGTTCTTC. It specifies CASSLEAVNEQFF. The J gene is TRBJ2-1, the V gene TRBV5-1; D gene uncertain. With 0 bases removed from V and 6 bases from J, the gap between germline ends came to 7 bases. Per the germline V gene, CDR1 is SGHRS and CDR2 is YFSETQ. The CDR3 is 13 amino acids.

This clone was counted a single time. This chain joins TRBV28 and TRBJ1-1, with 9 bases matching TRBD1. This CDR3 has 12 amino acids. Germline loops: CDR1 MDHEN, CDR2 SYDVKM. With 5 bases clipped from V and 10 bases from J, the junction kept 5 bases outside the gene matches. The CDR3 spells CASSTGTGRAFF. In DNA form, the CDR3 reads TGTGCCAGCAGTACCGGGACAGGGAGAGCTTTCTTT.

The chain is built from TRBV7-8 and TRBJ2-7; TRBD1 aligns across 11 bases. This CDR3 has 16 amino acids. The germline gives CDR1 SGHVS, CDR2 FQNEAQ. After removal of 5 bases from V and 4 bases from J, the junction contained 10 bases not matched to a gene. CDR3 amino acids: CASSPYVGTGGYEQYF. The CDR3 bases are TGTGCCAGCAGCCCCTATGTGGGGACAGGGGGATACGAGCAGTACTTC.

The chain joins TRBV11-2 to TRBJ1-2; D unclear. Germline loops: CDR1 SGHAT, CDR2 FQNNGV. Trimming removed 3 bases from V and 2 bases from J, with 10 bases in between. This CDR3 has 14 amino acids. The CDR3 coding sequence is TGTGCCAGCAGCTTGTGGTCTCTAAACTATGGCTACACCTTC. Translating gives CASSLWSLNYGYTF. The full variable domain, rest sourced from reference TRBV11-2 and TRBJ1-2, is EAGVAQSPRYKIIEKRQSVAFWCNPISGHATLYWYQQILGQGPKLLIQFQNNGVVDDSQLPKDRFSAERLKGVDSTLKIQPAKLEDSAVYLCASSLWSLNYGYTFGSGTRLTVV.

This clone has just a few counts. The chain combines TRBV5-4 with TRBJ1-1, with TRBD1 matching 8 bases. The CDR3 spans 14 residues. The ends lost 3 bases at V and 0 bases at J; junction bases unmatched: 1. CDR1 is SGHNT and CDR2 is YYREEE in the germline V gene (reference sequence). The CDR3, as DNA: TGTGCCAGCAGCTGGACAGGGATGAACACTGAAGCTTTCTTT. Protein sequence: CASSWTGMNTEAFF.

This chain joins TRBV12-3 or TRBV12-4 and TRBJ1-4; 9 bases are a match to TRBD1. The CDR3 is made up of 13 amino acids. V dropped 6 bases and J dropped 10; count of bases not matched to a gene: 6. CDR3 bases: TGTGCCAGCAGATGGGACAGGGAGGGAAAACTGTTTTTT. This sequence encodes CASRWDREGKLFF.

The gene calls are TRBV27 and TRBJ1-1, with D tentatively TRBD1 (6 bases). Germline V CDR1 and CDR2: MNHEY, SMNVEV (reference sequence). Deletions cut 8 bases from V and 0 bases from J, with 13 bases between. This CDR3 is built from 14 residues. The chain's CDR3 is CASAYGGLNTEAFF. CDR3 coding DNA: TGTGCCAGCGCATATGGGGGCTTGAACACTGAAGCTTTCTTT.

The V call is TRBV7-9, the J call TRBJ2-5; the D gene is possibly TRBD1 (6 bases). Trimming stripped 5 bases from V and 3 bases from J, with 16 bases between. In germline, CDR1 is SEHNR, CDR2 FQNEAQ (reference sequence). The CDR3 length is 15 residues. CDR3 sequence reads: CASSAPGVTEETQYF. CDR3 in DNA: TGTGCCAGCAGCGCCCCAGGGGTCACAGAAGAGACCCAGTACTTC.

The CDR3 spells CASSFQGTEAFF. The CDR3 DNA sequence: TGTGCCAGCAGCTTCCAGGGCACTGAAGCTTTCTTT. The V and J genes are TRBV5-5 and TRBJ1-1, with a possible D match to TRBD1 (5 bases). The CDR3 runs to 12 residues. From germline, CDR1 is SGHKS and CDR2 YYEKEE (reference sequence). Trimming took off 2 bases at V and 4 bases at J, with 6 bases between the two ends. Combining the CDR3 with reference TRBV5-5 and TRBJ1-1 gives the whole variable domain DAGVTQSPTHLIKTRGQQVTLRCSPISGHKSVSWYQQVLGQGPQFIFQYYEKEERGRGNFPDRFSARQFPNYSSELNVNALLLGDSALYLCASSFQGTEAFFGQGTRLTVV.

This chain joins TRBV5-4 and TRBJ2-3, with D possibly TRBD1 on 5 matching bases. Germline CDR1 and CDR2: SGHNT and YYREEE (reference sequence). The V and J ends lost 0 bases and 4 bases respectively, with 9 bases between them. The CDR3 length is 14 residues. CDR3 DNA sequence: TGTGCCAGCAGCTTGGTACAGGACCCAGATACGCAGTATTTT. It yields the protein CASSLVQDPDTQYF.

The rearrangement uses TRBV6-5 and TRBJ2-7; D is unresolved. V shed 1 base and J shed 1 base, with 8 bases lying between them. CDR3 length: 14 residues. Germline CDR1 reads MNHEY; CDR2 reads SVGAGI. CDR3 loop: CASSYFERSYEQYF. CDR3 in DNA: TGTGCCAGCAGTTACTTCGAGCGTTCCTACGAGCAGTACTTC.

This clone showed up just once. This chain connects TRBV28 to TRBJ1-5, with D possibly TRBD1 on 6 matching bases. Trimming removed 6 bases at V and 4 bases at J, with 13 bases between. This CDR3 is 14 amino acids long. Germline assignment: CDR1 MDHEN and CDR2 SYDVKM. Here the CDR3 reads CASSLPQGNQPQHF. CDR3 sequence (DNA): TGTGCCAGCAGCCTACCCCAGGGGAATCAGCCCCAGCATTTT.

The V and J genes are TRBV5-5 and TRBJ1-2; D uncertain. The CDR3 contains 12 residues. V shed 0 bases and J shed 11 bases, with 11 bases lying between them. Germline assignment: CDR1 SGHKS and CDR2 YYEKEE (reference sequence). The CDR3 reads CASSLGGLGYTF. In DNA form, the CDR3 reads TGTGCCAGCAGCTTGGGAGGCCTCGGGTACACCTTC.

The rearrangement uses TRBV3-1 (or the pseudogene TRBV3-2) and TRBJ2-1; TRBD1 matches at 9 bases. Germline V gene sequence: CDR1 LGHDT, CDR2 YNNKEL (reference sequence). The CDR3 is 16 residues long. V lost 1 base and J lost 4; bases outside the gene matches: 5. The CDR3 protein is CASSQGTGALYNEQFF. For the CDR3, the DNA is TGTGCCAGCAGCCAAGGGACAGGGGCCCTGTACAATGAGCAGTTCTTC.

The rearrangement joins TRBV18 to TRBJ1-2; D ambiguous. Germline values: CDR1 KGHSH, CDR2 LQKENI. CDR3 length: 14 residues. Trimming pared 0 bases from V and 4 bases from J, leaving 9 bases between. This CDR3 reads CASSPPSTGYGYTF. The CDR3 DNA reads TGTGCCAGCTCACCACCTAGTACCGGCTATGGCTACACCTTC. The complete variable domain, with remaining parts taken from reference TRBV18 and TRBJ1-2, reads NAGVMQNPRHLVRRRGQEARLRCSPMKGHSHVYWYRQLPEEGLKFMVYLQKENIIDESGMPKERFSAEFPKEGPSILRIQQVVRGDSAAYFCASSPPSTGYGYTFGSGTRLTVV.

The V and J genes are TRBV27 and TRBJ2-1; TRBD1 might be the D (5 bases). Germline V gene sequence: CDR1 MNHEY, CDR2 SMNVEV (reference sequence). There are 15 residues in the CDR3. Trimming removed 6 bases from V and 0 bases from J, with 12 bases in between. The CDR3 nucleotides are TGTGCCAGCAGAACAGGCCTGAGCTCCTACAATGAGCAGTTCTTC. This encodes CASRTGLSSYNEQFF.

The rearrangement joins TRBV5-8 to TRBJ2-1; 9 bases are shared with TRBD1. The trim removed 3 bases at V and 7 bases at J, leaving 8 bases unmatched. Germline-derived CDR1 and CDR2 are SGHTS and YDEGEE. This CDR3 region has 15 residues. This CDR3 is CASSSGTGIGNEQFF. The DNA for the CDR3 is TGTGCCAGCAGCTCCGGGACAGGGATCGGGAATGAGCAGTTCTTC. The full variable domain, in which reference TRBV5-8 and TRBJ2-1 provide the parts outside the CDR3, is EAGVTQSPTHLIKTRGQQATLRCSPISGHTSVYWYQQALGLGLQFLLWYDEGEERNRGNFPPRFSGRQFPNYSSELNVNALELEDSALYLCASSSGTGIGNEQFFGPGTRLTVL.

CDR3 DNA sequence: TGTGCCAGCAGCCCCGGGACTAGGGGGAACAATGAGCAGTTCTTC. Translating it yields CASSPGTRGNNEQFF. The V and J genes are TRBV27 and TRBJ2-1, with 8 bases matching TRBD2. CDR3 size: 15 residues. Trimming removed 6 bases from V and 5 bases from J; junction bases left unmatched: 9. Germline V CDR1 and CDR2: MNHEY, SMNVEV (reference sequence).

This clone was counted only a few times. J is TRBJ1-5 and V is TRBV5-6; 7 nucleotides line up with TRBD1. CDR3 length: 14 amino acids. Germline values: CDR1 SGHDT, CDR2 YYEEEE. Trimming removed 2 bases from V and 3 bases from J; junction bases left unmatched: 2. In DNA form, the CDR3 reads TGTGCCAGCAGCTTACAGGGGATCAATCAGCCCCAGCATTTT. Its translation: CASSLQGINQPQHF. The whole variable domain, remainder taken from reference TRBV5-6 and TRBJ1-5, is DAGVTQSPTHLIKTRGQQVTLRCSPKSGHDTVSWYQQALGQGPQFIFQYYEEEERQRGNFPDRFSGHQFPNYSSELNVNALLLGDSALYLCASSLQGINQPQHFGDGTRLSIL.

The chain carries TRBV3-1 (or the pseudogene TRBV3-2) and TRBJ2-7; D gene uncertain. Trimming removed 1 base at V and 2 bases at J, with 3 bases between. This CDR3 is built from 12 residues. In germline, CDR1 is LGHDT, CDR2 YNNKEL (reference sequence). CDR3 amino acids: CASSQVTYEQYF. The CDR3 DNA reads as TGTGCCAGCAGCCAAGTTACCTACGAGCAGTACTTC.

This clone has just a few counts. This chain uses TRBV11-2 with TRBJ1-1; D not resolved. Trimming removed 6 bases at V and 2 bases at J, with 4 bases between. Germline loops: CDR1 SGHAT, CDR2 FQNNGV. This CDR3 has 11 residues. This chain's CDR3 is CASRANTEAFF. The CDR3 nucleotides read TGTGCCAGCAGGGCTAACACTGAAGCTTTCTTT.

The chain is built from TRBV30 and TRBJ2-5, with D possibly TRBD2 on 5 matching bases. Germline V gives CDR1 GTSNPN, CDR2 SVGIG (reference sequence). The CDR3 length is 13 residues. Trimming removed 2 bases from V and 10 bases from J, with 17 bases in between. In DNA, the CDR3 is TGTGCCTGGAGTCCGGGAACTCCGTCGGACCAGTACTTC. Its translation is CAWSPGTPSDQYF. The whole variable domain, remainder taken from reference TRBV30 and TRBJ2-5, is SQTIHQWPATLVQPVGSPLSLECTVEGTSNPNLYWYRQAAGRGLQLLFYSVGIGQISSEVPQNLSASRPQDRQFILSSKKLLLSDSGFYLCAWSPGTPSDQYFGPGTRLLVL.

The count of this clone is one. The rearrangement links TRBV6-5 to TRBJ1-6; D is unresolved. The CDR3 has 12 residues. The V end was cut by 6 bases, the J end by 3 bases, with 3 bases between. CDR1 is MNHEY, CDR2 SVGAGI, per germline. The CDR3 sequence: CASSLYNSPLHF. The DNA of the CDR3 is TGTGCCAGCAGCCTCTATAATTCACCCCTCCACTTT.

This clone was recorded a few times. The chain recombines TRBV28 with TRBJ1-1; D is perhaps TRBD1 (6 bases). V dropped 7 bases and J dropped 4 bases, with 16 bases sitting between them. CDR1 is MDHEN, CDR2 SYDVKM, per germline. This CDR3 is built from 14 residues. CDR3 sequence reads: CASTYRGSRTEAFF. The CDR3, as DNA: TGTGCCAGCACCTATAGGGGGTCGCGCACTGAAGCTTTCTTT.

The chain joins TRBV29-1 to TRBJ1-2, with 10 bases aligning to TRBD1. This CDR3 region has 15 residues. With 3 bases clipped from V and 8 bases from J, the junction kept 12 bases outside the gene matches. CDR1 and CDR2 (germline): SQVTM, ANQGSEA. CDR3 loop: CSVDSDRGKYHGYTF. Written as DNA, the CDR3 is TGCAGCGTTGATTCGGACAGGGGGAAATATCACGGCTACACCTTC. The full variable domain, rest sourced from reference TRBV29-1 and TRBJ1-2, is SAVISQKPSRDICQRGTSLTIQCQVDSQVTMMFWYRQQPGQSLTLIATANQGSEATYESGFVIDKFPISRPNLTFSTLTVSNMSPEDSSIYLCSVDSDRGKYHGYTFGSGTRLTVV.

Turning to this clone: The identical CDR3 is also encoded by other nucleotide sequences in the sample. The chain links TRBV11-3 to TRBJ2-3, with D possibly matching TRBD2 (6 bases). Trimming removed 5 bases at V and 3 bases at J, with 9 bases between. Germline lookup yields CDR1 SGHNT and CDR2 YENEEA. The CDR3 totals 13 residues. CDR3 coding DNA: TGTGCCAGCAGCCCCGGGGGAACAGATACGCAGTATTTT. This gives the protein CASSPGGTDTQYF.

V is TRBV6-5 and J is TRBJ1-2; TRBD1 is a possible D gene (6 bases). This CDR3 comprises 15 residues. The V end lost 1 base, the J end lost 0 bases, and 9 bases lay between the germline ends. Germline V gives CDR1 MNHEY, CDR2 SVGAGI. The DNA of the CDR3 is TGTGCCAGCAGTTACTTGGACAGTGCTAACTATGGCTACACCTTC. Its translation: CASSYLDSANYGYTF.

The chain joins TRBV2 to TRBJ1-6, with TRBD1 as a possible D gene (6 bases). From germline, CDR1 is SNHLY and CDR2 FYNNEI. This CDR3 is 15 amino acids long. V gave up 3 bases and J gave up 7 bases, with 13 bases separating them. This CDR3 reads CASSDQQGLNSPLHF. For the CDR3, the DNA is TGTGCCAGCAGTGACCAACAGGGTTTGAATTCACCCCTCCACTTT.

The V and J genes are TRBV2 and TRBJ1-6; TRBD1 matches at 8 bases. This CDR3 comprises 15 residues. V lost 5 bases and J lost 5; bases outside the gene matches: 5. Germline CDR1 SNHLY, CDR2 FYNNEI. CDR3 amino acids: CASSPQGANNSPLHF. CDR3 DNA sequence: TGTGCCAGCAGTCCGCAGGGGGCGAATAATTCACCCCTCCACTTT.